This TCR beta chain comes out of a study of post-analysis software for immune sequencing data. Study conclusions and caveats: There were several TRBV segments more frequent in patients than controls, and TRBV5-6, TRBV5-1 and TRBV20-1 were among them.

This CDR3 is built from 16 residues. Trimming shortened V by 2 bases and J by 6 bases, and 19 bases separated the two germline ends. Germline V CDR1 and CDR2: SGDLS, YYNGEE. Libraries were made from TCR beta cDNA, and they carried unique molecular identifiers. TCRdb recomputed calls from the PCR reads with MiXCR, one row per CDR3 protein. The table lists some 800,000 distinct CDR3 sequences, around 45% of them singletons. Turning to this clonotype: Its antigen is unknown.

The clonotype comes from a girl aged 5 to 17 with multiple sclerosis. The chain employs TRBV9 and TRBJ2-3; tentatively, D is TRBD2 (7 bases). The sample consisted of blood. The DNA for the CDR3 is TGTGCCAGCAGCGTTGAAGCGGGACACCTCACGGATACGCAGTATTTT. It specifies CASSVEAGHLTDTQYF.